Presented here are 12 T cell receptor beta chains from one specimen sequenced in a study of patients and donors after allogeneic stem cell transplantation. A single record per CDR3 protein comes from TCRdb applying MiXCR to the RT-PCR reads. The sample contains more than 850,000 distinct CDR3 sequences, about a sixth of which appear only once. The sample was blood, either unsorted or a sorted T cell fraction (not recorded which). The receptor set was obtained from a human donor who was either an allogeneic HSCT recipient or a stem cell or donor lymphocyte infusion donor (not recorded which). It is not recorded whose cells these are; they may come from a transplant donor.

This chain connects TRBV3-1 to TRBJ2-7; D remains ambiguous. The length of the CDR3 is 13 residues. Trimming removed 4 bases from V and 6 bases from J, with 13 bases in between. Germline values: CDR1 LGHDT, CDR2 YNNKEL (reference sequence). CDR3 in amino acids: CASSPGFWVEQYF. The CDR3 nucleotides read TGTGCCAGCAGCCCCGGATTTTGGGTCGAGCAGTACTTC.

This chain links TRBV6-5 with TRBJ1-1, with D tentatively TRBD1 (6 bases). Deletions cut 3 bases from V and 4 bases from J, with 21 bases between. The CDR3 runs to 17 residues. Germline V gene sequence: CDR1 MNHEY, CDR2 SVGAGI. The CDR3 loop is CASSYSGRGVRGTEAFF. The CDR3 bases are TGTGCCAGCAGTTATTCCGGACGGGGAGTCAGGGGCACTGAAGCTTTCTTT.

The chain uses TRBV20-1 and TRBJ2-5; D remains unclear. The CDR3 runs to 14 residues. Looked up from germline, CDR1 is DFQATT and CDR2 is SNEGSKA (reference sequence). Trimming took 1 base from V and 0 from J, leaving 9 bases between them. The CDR3 sequence: CSARVGWYQETQYF. As DNA, the CDR3 is TGCAGTGCTAGAGTGGGCTGGTACCAAGAGACCCAGTACTTC.

This rearrangement joins TRBV27 to TRBJ1-2; 9 positions match TRBD1. The CDR3 extends over 15 amino acids. Germline trimming cut 4 bases from V and 5 bases from J; bases unmatched to any gene: 8. Germline V gene data show CDR1 as MNHEY and CDR2 as SMNVEV (reference sequence). Here the CDR3 DNA reads TGTGCCAGCAGTTCCCAACAGGGGGCGGGTTATGGCTACACCTTC. Protein product: CASSSQQGAGYGYTF.

This clonotype has a handful of counts. J is TRBJ2-7 and V is TRBV20-1; D is tentatively TRBD1 or TRBD2 (5 bases each). Germline V lookup: CDR1 DFQATT, CDR2 SNEGSKA (reference sequence). The CDR3 covers 13 residues. The CDR3 loop reads CRARHGTNYEQYF. The CDR3 coding sequence is TGCAGGGCCCGTCACGGGACCAACTACGAGCAGTACTTC.

DNA for the CDR3: TGTGCCACCAGTGATAAGCGGGAGCCTGGGGCCAACGTCCTGACTTTC. It yields the protein CATSDKREPGANVLTF. The chain carries TRBV24-1 and TRBJ2-6; TRBD2 aligns across 8 bases. The junction had 2 bases not matched to a gene; V was cut back by 3 bases and J by 2 bases. This CDR3 is built from 16 residues. CDR1 and CDR2 from the germline V gene are KGHDR and SFDVKD.

V gene TRBV9 combines with J gene TRBJ2-1, with 10 bases that match TRBD2. The CDR3 has 16 residues. Germline CDR1 and CDR2: SGDLS and YYNGEE. The V gene end was trimmed by 2 bases and the J gene end by 7 bases; junction bases not matched to a gene: 9. For the CDR3, the DNA is TGTGCCAGCAGCGTGACTAGCGGGCTCGAGGGGAATGAGCAGTTCTTC. It codes for CASSVTSGLEGNEQFF. Full variable domain (rest looked up from reference TRBV9 and TRBJ2-1): DSGVTQTPKHLITATGQRVTLRCSPRSGDLSVYWYQQSLDQGLQFLIQYYNGEERAKGNILERFSAQQFPDLHSELNLSSLELGDSALYFCASSVTSGLEGNEQFFGPGTRLTVL.

This clonotype was seen ten or more times. The CDR3 region is CAWSADYEQYF. In DNA, the CDR3 is TGTGCCTGGAGTGCCGACTACGAGCAGTACTTC. This rearrangement joins TRBV30 to TRBJ2-7; D is ambiguous. From germline, CDR1 is GTSNPN and CDR2 SVGIG (reference sequence). The CDR3 consists of 11 residues. Deletions cut 1 base from V and 3 bases from J, with 4 bases between.

This clonotype occurred a few times. The J gene is TRBJ2-1, the V gene TRBV5-5; maybe TRBD2 (6 bases). The germline V gene has CDR1 SGHKS and CDR2 YYEKEE (reference sequence). The length of the CDR3 is 15 residues. Trimming cost V 1 base and J 4 bases, with 12 bases left between them. The CDR3 protein is CASSLRDSAYNEQFF. In DNA form, the CDR3 reads TGTGCCAGCAGCTTGAGGGACTCGGCTTACAATGAGCAGTTCTTC.

This clonotype was seen a handful of times. J is TRBJ2-3 and V is TRBV24-1; TRBD1 matches at 7 bases. The V gene end was trimmed by 8 bases and the J gene end by 5 bases; junction bases not matched to a gene: 9. The CDR3 totals 14 residues. Germline CDR1 KGHDR, CDR2 SFDVKD. The CDR3 is CATKAGTEKDTQYF. The DNA for the CDR3 is TGTGCCACCAAAGCCGGGACAGAGAAAGATACGCAGTATTTT.

This clonotype was counted only a few times. The V and J genes are TRBV29-1 and TRBJ1-1, with D possibly being TRBD1 (5 bases). From germline, CDR1 is SQVTM and CDR2 ANQGSEA. The CDR3 consists of 15 residues. The V gene lost 6 bases and the J gene lost 3 bases, with 20 bases spanning the gap. The CDR3 region is CSVPTRGLGDTEAFF. The CDR3 DNA is TGCAGCGTCCCAACGAGGGGTTTGGGTGACACTGAAGCTTTCTTT.

The sample holds a few counts of this clonotype. This rearrangement joins TRBV9 to TRBJ2-1; D is possibly TRBD2 (6 bases). There are 15 residues in the CDR3. CDR1 and CDR2 from the germline V gene are SGDLS and YYNGEE. Trimming shortened V by 4 bases and J by 4 bases, and 15 bases separated the two germline ends. The CDR3 DNA is TGTGCCAGCAGCCTTAGACTAGAGTTTTACAATGAGCAGTTCTTC. The encoded protein is CASSLRLEFYNEQFF.